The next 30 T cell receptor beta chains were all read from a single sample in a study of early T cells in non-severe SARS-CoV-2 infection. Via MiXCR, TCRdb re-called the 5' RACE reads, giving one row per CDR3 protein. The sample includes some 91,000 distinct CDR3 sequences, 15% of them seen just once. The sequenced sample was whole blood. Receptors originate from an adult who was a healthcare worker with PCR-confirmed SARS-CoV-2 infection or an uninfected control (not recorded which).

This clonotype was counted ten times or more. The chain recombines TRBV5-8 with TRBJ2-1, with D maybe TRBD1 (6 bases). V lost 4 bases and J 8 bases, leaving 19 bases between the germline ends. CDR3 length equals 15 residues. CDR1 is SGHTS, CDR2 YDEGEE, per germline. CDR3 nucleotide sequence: TGTGCCAGCAGCCCCGGGACAACATTGGTTTATGAGCAGTTCTTC. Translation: CASSPGTTLVYEQFF. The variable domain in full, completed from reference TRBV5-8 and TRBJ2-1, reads EAGVTQSPTHLIKTRGQQATLRCSPISGHTSVYWYQQALGLGLQFLLWYDEGEERNRGNFPPRFSGRQFPNYSSELNVNALELEDSALYLCASSPGTTLVYEQFFGPGTRLTVL.

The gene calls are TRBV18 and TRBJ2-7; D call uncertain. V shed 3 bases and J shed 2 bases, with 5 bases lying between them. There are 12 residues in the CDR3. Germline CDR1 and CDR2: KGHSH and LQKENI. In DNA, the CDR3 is TGTGCCAGCTCACCCCAGACCTACGAGCAGTACTTC. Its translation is CASSPQTYEQYF.

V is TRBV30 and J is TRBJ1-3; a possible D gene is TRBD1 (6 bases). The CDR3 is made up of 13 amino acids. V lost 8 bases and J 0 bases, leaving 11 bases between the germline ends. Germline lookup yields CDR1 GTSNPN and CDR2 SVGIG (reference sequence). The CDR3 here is CAAGDASGNTIYF. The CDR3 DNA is TGTGCCGCAGGGGACGCCTCTGGAAACACCATATATTTT.

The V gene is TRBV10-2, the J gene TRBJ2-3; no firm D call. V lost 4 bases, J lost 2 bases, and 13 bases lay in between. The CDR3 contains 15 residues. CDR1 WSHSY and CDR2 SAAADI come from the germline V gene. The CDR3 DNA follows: TGCGCCAGCAGTGGGACCCCTACGTCCACAGATACGCAGTATTTT. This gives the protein CASSGTPTSTDTQYF.

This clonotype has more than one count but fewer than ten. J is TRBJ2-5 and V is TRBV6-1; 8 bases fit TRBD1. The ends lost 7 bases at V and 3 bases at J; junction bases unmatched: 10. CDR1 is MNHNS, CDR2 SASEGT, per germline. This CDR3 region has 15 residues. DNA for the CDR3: TGTGCCAGCACGAGGGGCAGGGGGCAAGAAGAGACCCAGTACTTC. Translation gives CASTRGRGQEETQYF.

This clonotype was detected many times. CDR3 DNA sequence: TGCAGTGCTAGATCGAGTAGCGGGGGACTCACAGATACGCAGTATTTT. Translation gives CSARSSSGGLTDTQYF. The chain uses TRBV20-1 and TRBJ2-3, with 9 bases that match TRBD2. The germline V gene encodes CDR1 DFQATT and CDR2 SNEGSKA (reference sequence). There are 16 residues in the CDR3. V dropped 2 bases and J dropped 2; count of bases not matched to a gene: 8.

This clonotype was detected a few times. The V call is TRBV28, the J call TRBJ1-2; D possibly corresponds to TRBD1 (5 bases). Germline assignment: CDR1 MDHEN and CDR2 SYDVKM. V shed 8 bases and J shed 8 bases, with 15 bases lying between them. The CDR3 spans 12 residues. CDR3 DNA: TGTGCCAGCGGGCTTCCCGGGGGAGGCTACACCTTC. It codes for CASGLPGGGYTF.

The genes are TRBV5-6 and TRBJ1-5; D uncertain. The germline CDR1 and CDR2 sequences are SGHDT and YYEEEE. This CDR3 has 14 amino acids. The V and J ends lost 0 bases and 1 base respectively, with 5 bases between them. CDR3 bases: TGTGCCAGCAGCTTGGCAGCAAGCAATCAGCCCCAGCATTTT. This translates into CASSLAASNQPQHF. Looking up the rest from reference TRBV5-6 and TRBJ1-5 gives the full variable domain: DAGVTQSPTHLIKTRGQQVTLRCSPKSGHDTVSWYQQALGQGPQFIFQYYEEEERQRGNFPDRFSGHQFPNYSSELNVNALLLGDSALYLCASSLAASNQPQHFGDGTRLSIL.

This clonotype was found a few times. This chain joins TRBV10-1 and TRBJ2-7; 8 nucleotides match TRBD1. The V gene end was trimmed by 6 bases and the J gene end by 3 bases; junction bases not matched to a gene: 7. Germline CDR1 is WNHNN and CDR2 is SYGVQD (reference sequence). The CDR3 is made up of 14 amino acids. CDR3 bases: TGCGCCAGCAGCCGGACAGGGTCGGACTACGAGCAGTACTTC. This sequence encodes CASSRTGSDYEQYF.

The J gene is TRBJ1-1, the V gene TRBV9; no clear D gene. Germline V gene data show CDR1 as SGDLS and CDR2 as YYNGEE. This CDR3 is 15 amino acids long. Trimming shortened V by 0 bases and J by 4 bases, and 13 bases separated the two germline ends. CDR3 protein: CASSVDGGLSTEAFF. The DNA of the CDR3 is TGTGCCAGCAGCGTAGACGGCGGCCTGAGCACTGAAGCTTTCTTT. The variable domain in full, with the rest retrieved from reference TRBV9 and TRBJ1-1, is DSGVTQTPKHLITATGQRVTLRCSPRSGDLSVYWYQQSLDQGLQFLIQYYNGEERAKGNILERFSAQQFPDLHSELNLSSLELGDSALYFCASSVDGGLSTEAFFGQGTRLTVV.

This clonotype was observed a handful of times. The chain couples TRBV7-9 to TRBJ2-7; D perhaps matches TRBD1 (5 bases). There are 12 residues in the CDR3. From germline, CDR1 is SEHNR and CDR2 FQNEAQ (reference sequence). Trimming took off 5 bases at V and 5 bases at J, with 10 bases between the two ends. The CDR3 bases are TGTGCCAGCAGCCCTTCAGGGAACGAGCAGTACTTC. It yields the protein CASSPSGNEQYF.

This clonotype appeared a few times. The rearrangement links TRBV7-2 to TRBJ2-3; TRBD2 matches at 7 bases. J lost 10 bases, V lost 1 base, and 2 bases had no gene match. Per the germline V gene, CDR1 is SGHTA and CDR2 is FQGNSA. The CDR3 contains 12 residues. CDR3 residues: CASSLDAGAQYF. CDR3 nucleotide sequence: TGTGCCAGCAGCTTAGATGCGGGAGCGCAGTATTTT.

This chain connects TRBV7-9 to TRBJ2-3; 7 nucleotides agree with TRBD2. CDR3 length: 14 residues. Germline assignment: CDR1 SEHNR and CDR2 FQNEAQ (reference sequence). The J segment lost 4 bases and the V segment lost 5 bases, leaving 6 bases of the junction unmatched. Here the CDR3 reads CASSQLAGADTQYF. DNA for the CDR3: TGTGCCAGCAGCCAGCTGGCGGGAGCAGATACGCAGTATTTT.

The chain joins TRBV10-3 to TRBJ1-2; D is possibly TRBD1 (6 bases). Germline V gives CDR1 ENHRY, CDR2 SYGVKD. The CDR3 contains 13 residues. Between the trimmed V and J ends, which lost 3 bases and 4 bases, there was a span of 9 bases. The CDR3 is CAISDGDTYGYTF. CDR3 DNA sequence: TGTGCCATCAGTGATGGGGACACCTATGGCTACACCTTC.

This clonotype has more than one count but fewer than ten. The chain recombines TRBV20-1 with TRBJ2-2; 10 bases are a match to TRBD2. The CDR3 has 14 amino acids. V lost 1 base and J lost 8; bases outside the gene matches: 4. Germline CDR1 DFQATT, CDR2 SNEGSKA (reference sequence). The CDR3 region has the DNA TGCAGTGCTAGAGGGCTAGCGGGAGTTGGGGAGCTGTTTTTT. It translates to CSARGLAGVGELFF.

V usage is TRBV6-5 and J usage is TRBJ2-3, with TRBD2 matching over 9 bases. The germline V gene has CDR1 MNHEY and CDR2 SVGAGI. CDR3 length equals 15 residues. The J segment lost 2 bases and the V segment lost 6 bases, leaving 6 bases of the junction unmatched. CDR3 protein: CASRPRLAATDTQYF. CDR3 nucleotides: TGTGCCAGCAGACCTCGACTAGCGGCCACAGATACGCAGTATTTT.

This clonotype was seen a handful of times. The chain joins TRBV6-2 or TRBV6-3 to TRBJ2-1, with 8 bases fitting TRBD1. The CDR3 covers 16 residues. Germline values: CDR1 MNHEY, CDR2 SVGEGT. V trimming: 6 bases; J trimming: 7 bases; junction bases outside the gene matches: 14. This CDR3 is CASSPKGWTGYNEQFF. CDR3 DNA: TGTGCCAGCAGCCCTAAGGGTTGGACAGGGTATAATGAGCAGTTCTTC.

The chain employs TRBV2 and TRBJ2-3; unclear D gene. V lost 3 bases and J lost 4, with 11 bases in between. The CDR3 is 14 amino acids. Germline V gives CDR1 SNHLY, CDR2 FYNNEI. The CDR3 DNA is TGTGCCAGCAGTGACCTAGTTCGGGCAGATACGCAGTATTTT. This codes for CASSDLVRADTQYF.

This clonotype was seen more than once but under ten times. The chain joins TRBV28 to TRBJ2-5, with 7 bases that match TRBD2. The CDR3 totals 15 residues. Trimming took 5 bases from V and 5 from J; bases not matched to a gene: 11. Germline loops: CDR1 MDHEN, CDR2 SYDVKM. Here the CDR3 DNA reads TGTGCCAGCAGTACTTGGTCGGGAGGCAAGGAGACCCAGTACTTC. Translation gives CASSTWSGGKETQYF.

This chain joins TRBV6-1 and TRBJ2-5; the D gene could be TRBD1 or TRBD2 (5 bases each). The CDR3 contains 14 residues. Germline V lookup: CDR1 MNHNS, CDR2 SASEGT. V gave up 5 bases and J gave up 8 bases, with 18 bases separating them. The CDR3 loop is CASSMGPRPKTQYF. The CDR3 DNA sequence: TGTGCCAGCAGTATGGGACCCCGCCCCAAAACCCAGTACTTC.

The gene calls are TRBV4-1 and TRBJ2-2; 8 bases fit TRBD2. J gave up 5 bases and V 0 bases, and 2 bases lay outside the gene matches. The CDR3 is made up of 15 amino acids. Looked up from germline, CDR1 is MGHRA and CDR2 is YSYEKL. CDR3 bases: TGCGCCAGCAGCCAAGAAAAGCGGGGGACCGGGGAGCTGTTTTTT. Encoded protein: CASSQEKRGTGELFF.

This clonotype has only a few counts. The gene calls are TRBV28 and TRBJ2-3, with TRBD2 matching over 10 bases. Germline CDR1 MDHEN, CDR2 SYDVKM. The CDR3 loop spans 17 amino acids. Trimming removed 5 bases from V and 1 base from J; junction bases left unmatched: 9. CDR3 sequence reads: CASSNFPSGGRTDTQYF. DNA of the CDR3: TGTGCCAGCAGTAATTTCCCTAGCGGGGGCCGCACAGATACGCAGTATTTT.

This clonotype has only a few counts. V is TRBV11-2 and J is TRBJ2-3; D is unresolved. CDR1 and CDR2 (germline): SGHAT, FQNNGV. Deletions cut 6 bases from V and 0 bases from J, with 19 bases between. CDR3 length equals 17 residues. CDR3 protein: CASRLSPGFTSTDTQYF. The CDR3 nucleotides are TGTGCCAGCAGACTATCCCCAGGATTTACCAGCACAGATACGCAGTATTTT. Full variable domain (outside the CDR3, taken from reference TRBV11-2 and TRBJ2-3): EAGVAQSPRYKIIEKRQSVAFWCNPISGHATLYWYQQILGQGPKLLIQFQNNGVVDDSQLPKDRFSAERLKGVDSTLKIQPAKLEDSAVYLCASRLSPGFTSTDTQYFGPGTRLTVL.

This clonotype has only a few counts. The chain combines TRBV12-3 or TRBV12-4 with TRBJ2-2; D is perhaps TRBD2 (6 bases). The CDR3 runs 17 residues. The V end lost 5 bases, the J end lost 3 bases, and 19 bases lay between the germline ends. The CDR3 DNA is TGTGCCAGCAGTCCCCTGGGCGGGACTTGGGACACCGGGGAGCTGTTTTTT. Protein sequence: CASSPLGGTWDTGELFF.

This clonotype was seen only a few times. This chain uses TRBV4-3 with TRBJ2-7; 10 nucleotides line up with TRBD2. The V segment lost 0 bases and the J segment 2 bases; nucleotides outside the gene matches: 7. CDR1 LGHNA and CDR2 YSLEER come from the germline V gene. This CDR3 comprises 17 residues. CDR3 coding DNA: TGCGCCAGCAGCCAAGATTTTGCTAGCGGGAGCCCCTACGAGCAGTACTTC. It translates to CASSQDFASGSPYEQYF.

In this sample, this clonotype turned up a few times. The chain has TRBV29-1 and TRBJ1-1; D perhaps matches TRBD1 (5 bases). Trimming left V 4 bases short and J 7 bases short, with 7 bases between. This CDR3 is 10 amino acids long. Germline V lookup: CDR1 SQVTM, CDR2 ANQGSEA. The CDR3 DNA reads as TGCAGCGTTGGACAGCTTGAAGCTTTCTTT. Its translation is CSVGQLEAFF.

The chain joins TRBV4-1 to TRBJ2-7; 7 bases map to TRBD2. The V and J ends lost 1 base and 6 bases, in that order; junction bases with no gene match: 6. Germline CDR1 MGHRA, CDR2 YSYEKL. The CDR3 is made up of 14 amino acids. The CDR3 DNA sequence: TGCGCCAGCAGCCAAGGAACGACTAGCCCCGAGCAGTACTTC. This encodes CASSQGTTSPEQYF.

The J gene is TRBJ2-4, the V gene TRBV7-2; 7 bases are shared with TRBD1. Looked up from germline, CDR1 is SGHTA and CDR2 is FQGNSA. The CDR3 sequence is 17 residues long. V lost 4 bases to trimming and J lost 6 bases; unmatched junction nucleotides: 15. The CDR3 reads CASSSIHRDSSRNIQYF. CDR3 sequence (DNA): TGTGCCAGCAGCTCTATTCACCGGGACAGCTCTAGAAACATTCAGTACTTC.

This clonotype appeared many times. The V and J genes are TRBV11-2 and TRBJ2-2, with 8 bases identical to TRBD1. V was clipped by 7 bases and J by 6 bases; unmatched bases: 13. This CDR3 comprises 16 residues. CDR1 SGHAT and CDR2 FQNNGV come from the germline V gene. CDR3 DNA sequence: TGTGCCAGCACCACGGTGAGGCAGGGGGCCGCCGGGGAGCTGTTTTTT. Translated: CASTTVRQGAAGELFF.

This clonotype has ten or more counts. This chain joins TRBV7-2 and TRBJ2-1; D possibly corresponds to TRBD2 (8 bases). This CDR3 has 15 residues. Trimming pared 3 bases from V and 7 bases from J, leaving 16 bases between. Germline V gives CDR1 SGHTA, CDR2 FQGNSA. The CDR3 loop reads CASSFDRERGNEQFF. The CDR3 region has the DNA TGTGCCAGCAGCTTTGACAGGGAGCGGGGGAATGAGCAGTTCTTC.